Each of the 31 T cell receptor beta chains below was sequenced from the same sample in a study of patients and donors after allogeneic stem cell transplantation. TCRdb re-called the RT-PCR reads through MiXCR, storing one row per CDR3 protein. Here the sample spans 400,000 to 450,000 distinct CDR3 sequences, 16% being singletons. Sequencing input: blood, either unsorted or a sorted T cell fraction (not recorded which). Receptors were obtained from a human donor who was either an allogeneic HSCT recipient or a stem cell or donor lymphocyte infusion donor (not recorded which). It is not recorded whose cells these are; they may come from a transplant donor.

The chain is built from TRBV6-1 and TRBJ2-5; 9 nucleotides match TRBD2. The CDR3 spans 13 residues. Germline V CDR1 and CDR2: MNHNS, SASEGT. J was trimmed by 4 bases and V by 8 bases; bases with no gene match: 5. CDR3 coding DNA: TGTGCCAGCGGCGCAGCGGGAGGAGAGACCCAGTACTTC. This gives the protein CASGAAGGETQYF.

The CDR3 reads CATSGGLAETQYF. The CDR3 bases are TGTGCCACCAGCGGGGGACTAGCAGAGACCCAGTACTTC. The V call is TRBV15, the J call TRBJ2-5; the match to TRBD2 covers 9 bases. Per the germline V gene, CDR1 is LNHNV and CDR2 is YYDKDF (reference sequence). The CDR3 extends over 13 amino acids. Unmatched junction bases numbered 2, after V lost 5 bases and J lost 4 bases.

This clonotype was recorded a few times. The J gene is TRBJ1-1, the V gene TRBV12-3 or TRBV12-4, with D possibly TRBD1 on 6 matching bases. This CDR3 region has 14 residues. V was shortened by 6 bases and J by 0 bases, with 11 bases between the two germline ends. This chain's CDR3 is CASRQGRMNTEAFF. The CDR3 nucleotides read TGTGCCAGCAGACAGGGTCGTATGAACACTGAAGCTTTCTTT.

This chain joins TRBV24-1 and TRBJ2-2, with a possible D match to TRBD1 (5 bases). This CDR3 has 13 amino acids. V gave up 9 bases and J gave up 0 bases, with 7 bases separating them. Germline V lookup: CDR1 KGHDR, CDR2 SFDVKD. The CDR3 reads CATGQPNTGELFF. The CDR3 DNA reads TGTGCCACCGGACAACCGAACACCGGGGAGCTGTTTTTT.

This clonotype turned up a few times. This chain joins TRBV20-1 and TRBJ2-1; 10 nucleotides line up with TRBD2. The germline CDR1 and CDR2 sequences are DFQATT and SNEGSKA (reference sequence). Trimming cost V 1 base and J 4 bases; bases outside gene matches: 1. CDR3 length: 14 residues. The CDR3 protein is CSARVAGGYNEQFF. CDR3 DNA sequence: TGCAGTGCTAGAGTAGCGGGGGGATACAATGAGCAGTTCTTC.

V gene TRBV30 combines with J gene TRBJ2-7; possibly TRBD2 for D (7 bases). The V and J ends lost 3 bases and 7 bases respectively, with 19 bases between them. CDR3 size: 14 residues. The germline V gene has CDR1 GTSNPN and CDR2 SVGIG (reference sequence). Here the CDR3 reads CAWSARSRGREQYF. The CDR3 region has the DNA TGTGCCTGGAGCGCTCGGTCGCGGGGGCGGGAGCAGTACTTC.

This clonotype has only one observation. The V and J genes are TRBV3-1 and TRBJ2-1; the D gene is possibly TRBD2 (6 bases). The CDR3 sequence is 15 residues long. Germline CDR1 LGHDT, CDR2 YNNKEL (reference sequence). Between the trimmed V and J ends, which lost 4 bases and 7 bases, there was a span of 17 bases. The CDR3 sequence is CASSLGSLGRNEQFF. The CDR3 DNA is TGTGCCAGCAGCCTAGGGTCTCTAGGGAGGAATGAGCAGTTCTTC.

The J gene is TRBJ1-5, the V gene TRBV4-1; D might be TRBD1 (5 bases). This CDR3 comprises 12 residues. V was pared by 0 bases and J by 10 bases, with 7 bases between. CDR1 is MGHRA, CDR2 YSYEKL, per germline. In nucleotides, the CDR3 is TGCGCCAGCAGCCAAGATGGGGCCCCCCAGCATTTT. Its protein is CASSQDGAPQHF.

The chain recombines TRBV12-3 or TRBV12-4 with TRBJ1-2, with D possibly matching TRBD1 (5 bases). The CDR3 is 14 residues long. Trimming shortened V by 3 bases and J by 8 bases, and 16 bases separated the two germline ends. CDR3 in amino acids: CASSFRDRIWGYTF. In nucleotides, the CDR3 is TGTGCCAGCAGTTTCCGTGACAGAATATGGGGCTACACCTTC.

CDR3 bases: TGTGCCAGCAGCACGGACAGGGGCGGGGAGCTGTTTTTT. Its protein is CASSTDRGGELFF. The V and J genes are TRBV12-3 or TRBV12-4 and TRBJ2-2, with 9 bases aligning to TRBD1. The CDR3 length is 13 residues. V lost 6 bases, J lost 7 bases, and 3 bases stayed unmatched.

The chain is built from TRBV6-5 and TRBJ1-4; D ambiguous. CDR1 MNHEY and CDR2 SVGAGI come from the germline V gene. CDR3 length equals 14 residues. The ends were cut back, 4 bases at V and 6 bases at J, with 12 bases in the middle. The CDR3: CASSSVVGYEKLFF. CDR3 in DNA: TGTGCCAGCAGTTCTGTCGTGGGGTATGAAAAACTGTTTTTT.

This clonotype has at least ten counts. This rearrangement joins TRBV10-3 to TRBJ1-2; D remains unclear. This CDR3 spans 14 amino acids. Germline CDR1 reads ENHRY; CDR2 reads SYGVKD. The V and J ends lost 6 bases and 6 bases respectively, with 17 bases between them. CDR3 sequence (DNA): TGTGCCATCAGCGTGGGCCGGCTACGCGATGGCTACACCTTC. Translating it yields CAISVGRLRDGYTF.

This clonotype has only a few counts. V usage is TRBV7-6 and J usage is TRBJ2-6; D is ambiguous. The CDR3 is 18 amino acids. Trimming pared 1 base from V and 0 bases from J, leaving 13 bases between. CDR1 is SGHVS and CDR2 is FNYEAQ in the germline V gene. The CDR3 DNA is TGTGCCAGCAGCTTAGAGACGAAACACAGCTCTGGGGCCAACGTCCTGACTTTC. Translated: CASSLETKHSSGANVLTF.

The CDR3 loop reads CASSPGRWDSYYGYTF. In DNA, the CDR3 is TGCGCCAGCAGCCCCGGAAGGTGGGACAGTTACTATGGCTACACCTTC. The chain links TRBV5-1 to TRBJ1-2, with 7 positions matching TRBD1. The CDR3 is 16 residues long. Germline values: CDR1 SGHRS, CDR2 YFSETQ. The V gene end was trimmed by 4 bases and the J gene end by 3 bases; junction bases not matched to a gene: 12. The complete variable domain, with remaining parts taken from reference TRBV5-1 and TRBJ1-2, reads KAGVTQTPRYLIKTRGQQVTLSCSPISGHRSVSWYQQTPGQGLQFLFEYFSETQRNKGNFPGRFSGRQFSNSRSEMNVSTLELGDSALYLCASSPGRWDSYYGYTFGSGTRLTVV.

This clonotype has a count of ten or more. The chain links TRBV4-3 to TRBJ2-6, with D perhaps TRBD1 (5 bases). Germline V gene sequence: CDR1 LGHNA, CDR2 YSLEER. This CDR3 has 15 residues. Trimming stripped 0 bases from V and 3 bases from J, with 6 bases between. As DNA, the CDR3 is TGCGCCAGCAGCCAAGACAGGGTTGGGGCCAACGTCCTGACTTTC. It codes for CASSQDRVGANVLTF.

A single count supports this clonotype. The genes are TRBV7-2 and TRBJ2-3; 11 nucleotides line up with TRBD2. The trim removed 5 bases at V and 6 bases at J, leaving 13 bases unmatched. The CDR3 has 17 residues. Germline-derived CDR1 and CDR2 are SGHTA and FQGNSA. In DNA, the CDR3 is TGTGCCAGCAGCCTGTGGATGACTAGCGGGGTACGGGATACGCAGTATTTT. This encodes CASSLWMTSGVRDTQYF.

In this sample, this clonotype turned up a few times. This chain uses TRBV20-1 with TRBJ2-1, with 9 nucleotides matching TRBD1. The CDR3 is 15 residues long. Germline loops: CDR1 DFQATT, CDR2 SNEGSKA (reference sequence). V lost 5 bases to trimming and J lost 4 bases; unmatched junction nucleotides: 9. The CDR3 DNA reads TGCAGTGCTTTACCTAGACAGGGGGGTTACAATGAGCAGTTCTTC. This gives the protein CSALPRQGGYNEQFF.

There are a few counts of this clonotype. This chain links TRBV7-9 with TRBJ2-1; TRBD2 matches 8 bases. The germline CDR1 and CDR2 sequences are SEHNR and FQNEAQ (reference sequence). CDR3 length: 15 amino acids. Trimming took 8 bases from V and 0 from J; bases not matched to a gene: 6. The CDR3 DNA sequence: TGTGCCAGCCCGCCCGGGACTAGCTCCTACAATGAGCAGTTCTTC. Encoded protein: CASPPGTSSYNEQFF. Full variable domain (missing parts from reference TRBV7-9 and TRBJ2-1): DTGVSQNPRHKITKRGQNVTFRCDPISEHNRLYWYRQTLGQGPEFLTYFQNEAQLEKSRLLSDRFSAERPKGSFSTLEIQRTEQGDSAMYLCASPPGTSSYNEQFFGPGTRLTVL.

This clonotype was recorded a few times. The V call is TRBV4-1, the J call TRBJ2-1; 8 nucleotides agree with TRBD2. Germline V gene sequence: CDR1 MGHRA, CDR2 YSYEKL. Germline trimming cut 4 bases from V and 2 bases from J; bases unmatched to any gene: 10. The CDR3 covers 17 residues. CDR3 region: CASSPSYPGGAYNEQFF. The CDR3 DNA sequence: TGCGCCAGCAGCCCATCCTACCCCGGGGGGGCCTACAATGAGCAGTTCTTC.

The chain couples TRBV11-2 to TRBJ1-6; D remains ambiguous. Trimming pared 6 bases from V and 2 bases from J, leaving 14 bases between. Germline loops: CDR1 SGHAT, CDR2 FQNNGV. The CDR3 runs 16 residues. CDR3 in amino acids: CASRDRGTTYNSPLHF. The DNA for the CDR3 is TGTGCCAGCAGGGACCGGGGAACCACCTATAATTCACCCCTCCACTTT.

This clonotype appeared many times. This chain joins TRBV5-1 and TRBJ2-2; D unclear. Germline CDR1 SGHRS, CDR2 YFSETQ. The CDR3 covers 15 residues. Trimming removed 0 bases from V and 3 bases from J, with 9 bases in between. The CDR3 here is CASSLDAPDTGELFF. CDR3 DNA sequence: TGCGCCAGCAGCTTGGACGCCCCCGACACCGGGGAGCTGTTTTTT.

This clonotype was counted only a few times. This chain uses TRBV7-9 with TRBJ2-1, with 11 bases fitting TRBD2. In germline, CDR1 is SEHNR, CDR2 FQNEAQ (reference sequence). The V gene end was trimmed by 5 bases and the J gene end by 7 bases; junction bases not matched to a gene: 7. The CDR3 runs to 15 residues. CDR3 residues: CASSQIAGGENEQFF. Written as DNA, the CDR3 is TGTGCCAGCAGCCAAATAGCGGGAGGGGAAAATGAGCAGTTCTTC.

A few counts support this clonotype. The CDR3 sequence: CSAGTSGRGYEQYF. DNA for the CDR3: TGCAGTGCTGGGACTAGCGGGAGGGGATACGAGCAGTACTTC. The rearrangement links TRBV20-1 to TRBJ2-7; the match to TRBD2 covers 16 bases. The J segment lost 4 bases and the V segment lost 5 bases, leaving 2 bases of the junction unmatched. This CDR3 has 14 amino acids. The germline CDR1 and CDR2 sequences are DFQATT and SNEGSKA (reference sequence).

At least ten counts were recorded for this clonotype. The rearrangement joins TRBV27 to TRBJ1-4; no clear D gene. The CDR3 length is 12 residues. The V gene lost 7 bases and the J gene lost 7 bases, with 10 bases spanning the gap. Germline CDR1 reads MNHEY; CDR2 reads SMNVEV (reference sequence). In nucleotides, the CDR3 is TGTGCCAGCAAGGCTCGGGGTGAAAAACTGTTTTTT. It specifies CASKARGEKLFF.

The chain combines TRBV19 with TRBJ1-1, with unresolved D. Germline loops: CDR1 LNHDA, CDR2 SQIVND (reference sequence). The CDR3 runs to 17 residues. V was pared by 3 bases and J by 1 base, with 18 bases between. The CDR3 sequence: CASSIRAPLRTNTEAFF. In nucleotides, the CDR3 is TGTGCCAGTAGTATCCGGGCCCCTCTGAGAACGAACACTGAAGCTTTCTTT.

This clonotype was found a few times. This chain uses TRBV24-1 with TRBJ2-2; D is perhaps TRBD2 (6 bases). This CDR3 has 17 amino acids. V was shortened by 2 bases and J by 8 bases, with 20 bases between the two germline ends. The germline CDR1 and CDR2 sequences are KGHDR and SFDVKD. CDR3 in amino acids: CATSDSDYSAGRGELFF. The DNA of the CDR3 is TGTGCCACCAGTGATTCGGACTATAGCGCCGGAAGGGGGGAGCTGTTTTTT.

The chain has TRBV3-1 and TRBJ2-7; possible D gene TRBD2, 6 bases. Germline V gives CDR1 LGHDT, CDR2 YNNKEL (reference sequence). V gave up 2 bases and J gave up 5 bases, with 19 bases separating them. The CDR3 runs to 16 residues. The CDR3 bases are TGTGCCAGCAGCCAACCGACCGGGACTCTGAGTCACGAGCAGTACTTC. Its translation is CASSQPTGTLSHEQYF.

Only a few counts were recorded for this clonotype. The chain couples TRBV6-1 to TRBJ2-3; D perhaps matches TRBD1 (6 bases). From germline, CDR1 is MNHNS and CDR2 SASEGT. Trimming cost V 7 bases and J 5 bases, with 22 bases left between them. The CDR3 is made up of 16 amino acids. The CDR3 DNA is TGTGCCAGCACCTCAATTTCGACAGGTTTTAAAGATACGCAGTATTTT. Protein: CASTSISTGFKDTQYF.

This clonotype was counted between two and nine times. The rearrangement links TRBV10-3 to TRBJ1-2; possible D gene TRBD1, 5 bases. The V end lost 3 bases, the J end lost 4 bases, and 6 bases lay between the germline ends. The CDR3 runs 12 residues. Germline values: CDR1 ENHRY, CDR2 SYGVKD. The CDR3 DNA reads TGTGCCATCAGTGATGGGACCTATGGCTACACCTTC. It translates to CAISDGTYGYTF.

The chain couples TRBV6-1 to TRBJ1-1; tentative D call: TRBD1 (5 bases). From germline, CDR1 is MNHNS and CDR2 SASEGT. V dropped 6 bases and J dropped 0 bases, with 8 bases sitting between them. The CDR3 totals 13 residues. CDR3: CASSMTVNTEAFF. DNA of the CDR3: TGTGCCAGCAGCATGACAGTGAACACTGAAGCTTTCTTT.

In its sample, this clonotype was seen a few times. The gene calls are TRBV12-3 or TRBV12-4 and TRBJ2-2; D possibly corresponds to TRBD2 (6 bases). Trimming shortened V by 6 bases and J by 1 base, and 12 bases separated the two germline ends. The CDR3 extends over 15 amino acids. CDR3 loop: CASSSTGLNTGELFF. In DNA form, the CDR3 reads TGTGCCAGCAGCAGTACGGGACTGAACACCGGGGAGCTGTTTTTT.